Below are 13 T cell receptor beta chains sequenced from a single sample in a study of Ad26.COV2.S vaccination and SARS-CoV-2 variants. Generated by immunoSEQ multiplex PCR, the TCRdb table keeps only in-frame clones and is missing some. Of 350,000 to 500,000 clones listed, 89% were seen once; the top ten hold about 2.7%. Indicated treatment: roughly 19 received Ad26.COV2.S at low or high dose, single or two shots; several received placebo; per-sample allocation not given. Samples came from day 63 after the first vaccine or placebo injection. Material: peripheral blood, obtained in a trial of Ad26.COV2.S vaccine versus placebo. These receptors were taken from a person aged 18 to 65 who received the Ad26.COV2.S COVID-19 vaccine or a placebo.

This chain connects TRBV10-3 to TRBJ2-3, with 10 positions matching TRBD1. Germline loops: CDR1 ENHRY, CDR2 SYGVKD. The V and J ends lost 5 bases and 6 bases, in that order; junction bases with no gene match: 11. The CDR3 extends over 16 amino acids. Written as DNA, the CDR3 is TGTGCCATCAGTCGGTCGGGACAGGGGAATCTTGATACGCAGTATTTT. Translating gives CAISRSGQGNLDTQYF.

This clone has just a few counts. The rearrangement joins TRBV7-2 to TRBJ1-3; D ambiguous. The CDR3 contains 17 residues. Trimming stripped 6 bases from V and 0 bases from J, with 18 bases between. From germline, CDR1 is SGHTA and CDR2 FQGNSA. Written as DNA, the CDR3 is TGTGCCAGCAGTTCCCTTGACCAAAGCCACTCTGGAAACACCATATATTTT. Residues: CASSSLDQSHSGNTIYF.

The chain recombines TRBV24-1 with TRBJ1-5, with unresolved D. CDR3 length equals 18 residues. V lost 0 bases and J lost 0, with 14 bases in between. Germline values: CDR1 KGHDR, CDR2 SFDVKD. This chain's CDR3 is CATSDLGERAYSNQPQHF. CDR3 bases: TGTGCCACCAGTGATTTGGGGGAGAGGGCGTATAGCAATCAGCCCCAGCATTTT.

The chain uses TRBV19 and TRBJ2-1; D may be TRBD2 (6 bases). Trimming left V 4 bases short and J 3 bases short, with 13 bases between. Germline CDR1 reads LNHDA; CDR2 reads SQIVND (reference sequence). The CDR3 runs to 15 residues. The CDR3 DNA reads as TGTGCCAGTAGTACTCCCTTAGCGGTCTACAATGAGCAGTTCTTC. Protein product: CASSTPLAVYNEQFF.

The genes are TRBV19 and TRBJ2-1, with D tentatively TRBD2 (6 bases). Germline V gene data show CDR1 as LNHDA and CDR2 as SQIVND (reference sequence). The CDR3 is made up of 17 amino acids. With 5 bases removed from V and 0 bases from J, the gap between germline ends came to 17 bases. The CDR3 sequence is CASSFFIAALSYNEQFF. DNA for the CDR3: TGTGCCAGTAGTTTTTTTATAGCGGCCCTCTCCTACAATGAGCAGTTCTTC.

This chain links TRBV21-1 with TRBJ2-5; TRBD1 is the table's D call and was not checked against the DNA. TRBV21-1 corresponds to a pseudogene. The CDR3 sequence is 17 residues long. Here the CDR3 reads CASSENPRQAVQETQYF. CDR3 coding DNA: TGTGCCAGCAGCGAGAACCCTAGACAGGCCGTACAAGAGACCCAGTACTTC.

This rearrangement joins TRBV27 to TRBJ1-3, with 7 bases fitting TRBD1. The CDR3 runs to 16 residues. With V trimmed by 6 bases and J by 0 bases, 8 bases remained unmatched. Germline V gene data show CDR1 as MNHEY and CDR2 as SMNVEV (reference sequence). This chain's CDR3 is CASSTRNRGSGNTIYF. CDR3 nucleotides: TGTGCCAGCAGCACCAGAAACAGGGGCTCTGGAAACACCATATATTTT.

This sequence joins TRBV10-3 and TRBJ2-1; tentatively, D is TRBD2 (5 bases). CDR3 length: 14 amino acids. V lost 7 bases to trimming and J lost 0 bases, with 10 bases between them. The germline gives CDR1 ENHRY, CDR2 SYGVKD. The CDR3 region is CAIKRESSYNEQFF. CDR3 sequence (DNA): TGTGCCATCAAAAGGGAGTCCTCCTACAATGAGCAGTTCTTC.

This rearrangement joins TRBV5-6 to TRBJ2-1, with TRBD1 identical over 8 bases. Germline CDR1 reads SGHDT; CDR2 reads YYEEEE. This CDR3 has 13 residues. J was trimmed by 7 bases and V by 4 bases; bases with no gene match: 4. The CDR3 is CASSPDRANEQFF. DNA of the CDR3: TGTGCCAGCAGCCCGGACAGGGCGAATGAGCAGTTCTTC.

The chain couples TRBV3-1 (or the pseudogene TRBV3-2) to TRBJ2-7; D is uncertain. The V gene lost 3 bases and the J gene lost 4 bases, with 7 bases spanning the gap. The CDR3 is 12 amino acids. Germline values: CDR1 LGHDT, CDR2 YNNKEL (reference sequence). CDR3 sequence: CASSHDGYEQYF. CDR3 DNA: TGTGCCAGCAGCCATGACGGGTACGAGCAGTACTTC.

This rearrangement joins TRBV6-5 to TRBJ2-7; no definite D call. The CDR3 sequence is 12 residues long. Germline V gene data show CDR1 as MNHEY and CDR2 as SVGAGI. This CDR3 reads CASSDPGYGWNV. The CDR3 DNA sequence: TGTGCCAGCAGCGACCCCGGGTATGGTTGGAACGTC.

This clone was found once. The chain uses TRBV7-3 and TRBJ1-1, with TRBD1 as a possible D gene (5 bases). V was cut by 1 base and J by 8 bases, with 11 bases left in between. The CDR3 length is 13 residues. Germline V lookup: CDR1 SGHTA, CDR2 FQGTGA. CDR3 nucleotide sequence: TGTGCCAGCAGCTTAATCAGGGATAGCGAAGCTTTCTTT. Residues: CASSLIRDSEAFF.

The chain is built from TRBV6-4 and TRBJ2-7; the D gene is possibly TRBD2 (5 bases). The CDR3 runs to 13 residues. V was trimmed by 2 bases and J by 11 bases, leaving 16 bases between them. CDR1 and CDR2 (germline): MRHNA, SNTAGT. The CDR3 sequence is CASSDPPLDFEYF. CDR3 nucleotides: TGTGCCAGCAGTGACCCGCCCCTGGACTTTGAGTACTTC.